The 13 T cell receptor beta chains below come from one sample, sequenced in a study of CD8 T cells in Susac syndrome. The RNA input was about 0.5 to 1 ug, and it was reverse transcribed with random hexamers. TCRdb itself ran the immunoSEQ multiplex PCR reads through MiXCR, one entry per CDR3 protein. The repertoire has 300,000 or so distinct CDR3 sequences, about 91% of them found once; the top ten carry 0.065%. The source material was CD4+ T cells from PBMCs. The receptors stem from a human donor with multiple sclerosis.

The gene calls are TRBV3-1 and TRBJ1-2; no firm D call. Between the trimmed V and J ends, which lost 1 base and 3 bases, there was a span of 9 bases. The CDR3 runs 14 residues. The germline CDR1 and CDR2 sequences are LGHDT and YNNKEL (reference sequence). CDR3 DNA sequence: TGTGCCAGCAGCCAAGTCCCGGTCTACTATGGCTACACCTTC. It is translated as CASSQVPVYYGYTF.

The rearrangement uses TRBV12-3 or TRBV12-4 and TRBJ1-1, with a weak D call TRBD1 (6 bases). V lost 5 bases and J 1 base, leaving 23 bases between the germline ends. This CDR3 comprises 18 residues. This CDR3 is CASSQTSGVRGPNTEAFF. CDR3 DNA sequence: TGTGCCAGCAGTCAGACATCAGGGGTACGGGGTCCGAACACTGAAGCTTTCTTT.

The chain uses TRBV18 and TRBJ1-1, with unresolved D. This CDR3 region has 14 residues. Germline assignment: CDR1 KGHSH and CDR2 LQKENI. V was pared by 1 base and J by 2 bases, with 8 bases between. Here the CDR3 reads CASSPLVTNTEAFF. CDR3 coding DNA: TGTGCCAGCTCACCACTTGTCACCAACACTGAAGCTTTCTTT.

V is TRBV7-9 and J is TRBJ1-1; D is possibly TRBD1 (5 bases). CDR3 length: 13 amino acids. With 8 bases removed from V and 1 base from J, the gap between germline ends came to 11 bases. Germline CDR1 SEHNR, CDR2 FQNEAQ (reference sequence). CDR3 sequence (DNA): TGTGCCAGCTCAGGGAGTACGAACACTGAAGCTTTCTTT. Amino acid sequence: CASSGSTNTEAFF.

V and J are TRBV7-9 and TRBJ2-7; 7 bases match TRBD1. This CDR3 is 17 amino acids long. V lost 4 bases, J lost 3 bases, and 15 bases stayed unmatched. Germline CDR1 reads SEHNR; CDR2 reads FQNEAQ (reference sequence). CDR3 protein: CASSSRQGRTQVYEQYF. In DNA form, the CDR3 reads TGTGCCAGCAGCTCTCGACAGGGACGGACTCAGGTCTACGAGCAGTACTTC.

The count of this clonotype is one. The chain is built from TRBV5-6 and TRBJ1-2, with a possible D match to TRBD1 (6 bases). Germline CDR1 and CDR2: SGHDT and YYEEEE. The CDR3 sequence is 13 residues long. Trimming cost V 5 bases and J 4 bases, with 12 bases left between them. The CDR3 sequence: CASRGRGPYGYTF. The CDR3 bases are TGTGCCAGCAGGGGCAGGGGCCCCTATGGCTACACCTTC.

This clonotype was recorded a few times. The genes are TRBV7-9 and TRBJ2-1; 10 bases align to TRBD2. The V gene's germline CDR1 is SEHNR and CDR2 FQNEAQ (reference sequence). This CDR3 comprises 16 residues. Trimming cost V 4 bases and J 0 bases; bases outside gene matches: 3. The CDR3 DNA sequence: TGTGCCAGCAGCTCTACTAGCGGGAACTCCTACAATGAGCAGTTCTTC. Protein product: CASSSTSGNSYNEQFF.

The chain carries TRBV14 and TRBJ2-3; 11 nucleotides line up with TRBD2. This CDR3 is 18 amino acids long. J was trimmed by 4 bases and V by 2 bases; bases with no gene match: 11. CDR1 is SGHDN, CDR2 FVKESK, per germline. CDR3 amino acids: CASSQFASGGRRADTQYF. Written as DNA, the CDR3 is TGTGCCAGCAGCCAATTCGCTAGCGGGGGGCGTCGGGCAGATACGCAGTATTTT.

The chain joins TRBV30 to TRBJ1-6, with a possible D match to TRBD1 (5 bases). Trimming left V 0 bases short and J 10 bases short, with 16 bases between. This CDR3 has 15 residues. Looked up from germline, CDR1 is GTSNPN and CDR2 is SVGIG (reference sequence). CDR3 DNA: TGTGCCTGGAGTGTACCCGGGGGGGTACAGTCACCCCTCCACTTT. Amino acids: CAWSVPGGVQSPLHF.

The rearrangement uses TRBV12-3 or TRBV12-4 and TRBJ2-5; 7 nucleotides agree with TRBD1. The CDR3 sequence is 15 residues long. Trimming took 0 bases from V and 4 from J; bases not matched to a gene: 5. CDR3 DNA sequence: TGTGCCAGCAGTTTAGCGGCGACAGGGCTAGAGACCCAGTACTTC. Translated: CASSLAATGLETQYF.

The V call is TRBV30, the J call TRBJ1-1; D is unclear. The CDR3 has 13 amino acids. CDR1 is GTSNPN, CDR2 SVGIG, per germline (reference sequence). Trimming removed 2 bases at V and 7 bases at J, with 14 bases between. This CDR3 is CAWSKSGSSEAFF. The CDR3 DNA follows: TGTGCCTGGAGTAAATCGGGCAGTAGTGAAGCTTTCTTT.

The chain employs TRBV7-8 and TRBJ2-1; D possibly corresponds to TRBD2 (7 bases). The germline V gene has CDR1 SGHVS and CDR2 FQNEAQ. The V and J ends lost 4 bases and 8 bases respectively, with 12 bases between them. This CDR3 contains 13 residues. CDR3 DNA: TGTGCCAGCAGCTCCCCGGGGGGCGATGAGCAGTTCTTC. This codes for CASSSPGGDEQFF.

This chain connects TRBV15 to TRBJ2-2, with a weak D call TRBD2 (6 bases). Trimming removed 8 bases from V and 2 bases from J, with 12 bases in between. The CDR3 is 14 amino acids. Germline V gene data show CDR1 as LNHNV and CDR2 as YYDKDF (reference sequence). The CDR3 spells CATRDSYNTGELFF. The CDR3 bases are TGTGCCACCCGGGACTCCTACAACACCGGGGAGCTGTTTTTT.